This TCR beta chain was captured in a study of shared clonotypes between healthy human individuals. The donor cohort consisted entirely of Caucasian adults residing in Nashville, Tennessee. The split of CD4+ cells yielded CD45RA+ naive and CD45RA-negative memory subsets. The CDR3 runs 17 residues. V trimming: 3 bases; J trimming: 6 bases; junction bases outside the gene matches: 14. Germline V gene sequence: CDR1 SGHTA, CDR2 FQGNSA. Method: immunoSEQ multiplex PCR; TCRdb's copy keeps in-frame clones and lacks some. The table shows a few million clones, with 80% to 95% occurring only once. This receptor was taken from a man aged 18 to 30 in good health. Some clones in this sample may be carry-over from other donors' samples. The sequenced sample consisted of naive CD4+ T cells from PBMCs. The subset here: CD45RA+ positively selected. V is TRBV7-2 and J is TRBJ2-1; 7 positions match TRBD1. Here the CDR3 reads CASSFETRQGLSNEQFF. The CDR3 region has the DNA TGTGCCAGCAGCTTTGAAACGAGACAGGGATTGTCCAATGAGCAGTTCTTC.